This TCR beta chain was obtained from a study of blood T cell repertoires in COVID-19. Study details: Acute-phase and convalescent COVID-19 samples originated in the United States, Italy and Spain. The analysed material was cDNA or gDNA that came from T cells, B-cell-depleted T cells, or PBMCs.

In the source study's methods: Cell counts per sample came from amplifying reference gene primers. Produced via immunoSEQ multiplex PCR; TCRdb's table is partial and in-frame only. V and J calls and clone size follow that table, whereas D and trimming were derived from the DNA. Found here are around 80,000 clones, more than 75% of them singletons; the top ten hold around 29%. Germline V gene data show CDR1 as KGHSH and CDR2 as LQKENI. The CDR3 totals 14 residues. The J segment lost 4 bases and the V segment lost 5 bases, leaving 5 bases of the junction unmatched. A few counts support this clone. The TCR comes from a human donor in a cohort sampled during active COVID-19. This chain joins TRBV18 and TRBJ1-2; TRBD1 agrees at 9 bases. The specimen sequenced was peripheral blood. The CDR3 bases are TGTGCCAGCTCAACACAGACAGGGGGCTATGGCTACACCTTC. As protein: CASSTQTGGYGYTF.